Below, one T cell receptor beta chain is given with its context. The data derive from a study of Ad26.COV2.S vaccination and SARS-CoV-2 variants. Study-level background: Each vaccinee took Ad26.COV2.S intramuscularly, once or twice 56 days apart.

Treatment of the sample: 19 received Ad26.COV2.S at low or high dose, single or two shots; about 5 received placebo; per-sample allocation not given. Sample collection was performed on day 63 after the first vaccine or placebo injection. Boston hosted the donor, who was an adult aged 18-55 years. Sequencing used immunoSEQ multiplex PCR; TCRdb keeps in-frame clones, though not all of them. The sample has a few hundred thousand clones, about four fifths seen once. This CDR3 has 13 amino acids. CDR1 LNHDA and CDR2 SQIVND come from the germline V gene (reference sequence). Trimming took 3 bases from V and 2 from J, leaving 7 bases between them.

Here the sequenced sample was peripheral blood, taken in a trial of Ad26.COV2.S vaccine versus placebo. The receptor was derived from a person between 18 and 59 years old who received the Ad26.COV2.S COVID-19 vaccine or a placebo. V usage is TRBV19 and J usage is TRBJ1-2; tentatively, D is TRBD1 (5 bases). The CDR3 coding sequence is TGTGCCAGTAGTATGGGGGAGAACTATGGCTACACCTTC. Amino acid sequence: CASSMGENYGYTF.